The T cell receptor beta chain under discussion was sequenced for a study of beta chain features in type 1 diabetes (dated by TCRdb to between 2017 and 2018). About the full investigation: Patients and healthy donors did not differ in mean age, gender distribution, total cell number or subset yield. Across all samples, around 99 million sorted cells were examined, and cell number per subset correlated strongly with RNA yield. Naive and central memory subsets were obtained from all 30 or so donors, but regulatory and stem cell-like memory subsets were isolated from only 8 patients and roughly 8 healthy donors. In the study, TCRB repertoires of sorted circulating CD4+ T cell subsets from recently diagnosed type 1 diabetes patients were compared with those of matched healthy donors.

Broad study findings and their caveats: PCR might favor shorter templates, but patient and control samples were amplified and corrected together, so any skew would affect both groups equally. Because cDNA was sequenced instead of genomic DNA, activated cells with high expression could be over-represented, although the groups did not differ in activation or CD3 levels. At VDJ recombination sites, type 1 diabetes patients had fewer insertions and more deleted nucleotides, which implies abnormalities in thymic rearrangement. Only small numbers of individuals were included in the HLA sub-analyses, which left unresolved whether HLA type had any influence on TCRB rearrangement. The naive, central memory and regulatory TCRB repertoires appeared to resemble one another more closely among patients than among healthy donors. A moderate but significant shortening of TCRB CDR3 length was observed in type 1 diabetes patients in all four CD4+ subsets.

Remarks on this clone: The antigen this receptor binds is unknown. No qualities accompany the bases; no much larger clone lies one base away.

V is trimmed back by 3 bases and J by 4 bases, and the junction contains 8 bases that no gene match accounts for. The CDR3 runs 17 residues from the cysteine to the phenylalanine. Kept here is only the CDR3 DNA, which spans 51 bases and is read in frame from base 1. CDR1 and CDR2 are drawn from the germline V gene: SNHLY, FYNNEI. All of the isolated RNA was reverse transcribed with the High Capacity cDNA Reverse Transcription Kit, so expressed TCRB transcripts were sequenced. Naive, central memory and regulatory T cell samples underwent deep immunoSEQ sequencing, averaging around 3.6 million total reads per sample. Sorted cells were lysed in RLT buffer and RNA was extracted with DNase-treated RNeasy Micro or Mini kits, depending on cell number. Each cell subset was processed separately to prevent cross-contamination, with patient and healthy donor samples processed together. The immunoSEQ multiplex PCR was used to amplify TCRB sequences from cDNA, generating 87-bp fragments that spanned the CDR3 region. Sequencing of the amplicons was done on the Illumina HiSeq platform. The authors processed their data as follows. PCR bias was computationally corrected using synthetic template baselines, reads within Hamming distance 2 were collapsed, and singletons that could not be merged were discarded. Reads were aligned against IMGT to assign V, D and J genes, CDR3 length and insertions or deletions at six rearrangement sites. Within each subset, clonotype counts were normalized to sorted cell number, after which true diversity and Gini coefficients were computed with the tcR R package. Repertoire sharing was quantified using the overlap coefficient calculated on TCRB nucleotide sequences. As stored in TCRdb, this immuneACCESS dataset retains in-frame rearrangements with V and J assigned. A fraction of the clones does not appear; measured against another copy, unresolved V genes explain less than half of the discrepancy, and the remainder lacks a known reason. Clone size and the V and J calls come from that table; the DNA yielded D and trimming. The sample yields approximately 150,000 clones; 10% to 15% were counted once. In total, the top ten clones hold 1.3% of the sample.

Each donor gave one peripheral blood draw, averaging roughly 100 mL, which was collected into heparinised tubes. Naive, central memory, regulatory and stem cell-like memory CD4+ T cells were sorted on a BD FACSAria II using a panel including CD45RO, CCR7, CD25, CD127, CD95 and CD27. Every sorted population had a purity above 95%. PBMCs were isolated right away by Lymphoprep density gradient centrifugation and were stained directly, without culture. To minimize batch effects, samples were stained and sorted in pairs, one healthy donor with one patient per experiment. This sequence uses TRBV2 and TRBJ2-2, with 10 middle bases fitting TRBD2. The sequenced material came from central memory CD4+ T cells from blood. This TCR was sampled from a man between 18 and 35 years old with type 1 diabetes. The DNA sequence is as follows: TGTGCCAGCAGTGACCTTTCTAGCGGGGGTTTCACCGGGGAGCTGTTTTTT. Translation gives CASSDLSSGGFTGELFF.